Given below is one TCR beta chain in context. The sample comes from a study of shared clonotypes between healthy human individuals. Germline CDR1 is SQVTM and CDR2 is ANQGSEA. The CDR3 spans 15 residues. Unmatched junction bases numbered 7, after V lost 0 bases and J lost 3 bases. Using immunoSEQ multiplex PCR, the repertoire was profiled, and TCRdb retains in-frame clones only, with some absent. The sample has about 980,000 clones; approximately 80% are singletons. The TCR originated in a man between 18 and 29 years old in good health. The sample comprised memory CD4+ T cells sorted from blood. The subset: CD45RA-negative fraction. V usage is TRBV29-1 and J usage is TRBJ1-1, with TRBD1 matching 7 bases. The CDR3 loop is CSVEERDSFDTEAFF. In nucleotides, the CDR3 is TGCAGCGTTGAAGAGAGGGACAGCTTTGACACTGAAGCTTTCTTT. Together with reference TRBV29-1 and TRBJ1-1, the CDR3 gives the full variable domain: SAVISQKPSRDICQRGTSLTIQCQVDSQVTMMFWYRQQPGQSLTLIATANQGSEATYESGFVIDKFPISRPNLTFSTLTVSNMSPEDSSIYLCSVEERDSFDTEAFFGQGTRLTVV.